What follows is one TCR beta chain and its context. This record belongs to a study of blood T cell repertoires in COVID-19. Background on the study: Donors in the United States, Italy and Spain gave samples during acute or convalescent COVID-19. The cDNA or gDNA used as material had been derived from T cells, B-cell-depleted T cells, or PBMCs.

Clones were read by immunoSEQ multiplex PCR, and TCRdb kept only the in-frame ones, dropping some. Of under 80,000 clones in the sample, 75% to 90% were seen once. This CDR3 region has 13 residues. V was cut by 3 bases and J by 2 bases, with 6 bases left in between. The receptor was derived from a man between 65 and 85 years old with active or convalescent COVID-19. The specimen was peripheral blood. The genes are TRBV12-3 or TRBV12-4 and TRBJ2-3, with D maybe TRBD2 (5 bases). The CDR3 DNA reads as TGTGCCAGCAGTTTGCTAGCCACAGATACGCAGTATTTT. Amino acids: CASSLLATDTQYF.